This T cell receptor beta chain derives from a study of T-cell memory formation after mild COVID-19. Study context: TCR clusters showed largely donor specificity.

The CDR3 loop spans 15 amino acids. The germline V gene encodes CDR1 MNHEY and CDR2 SVGEGT. Trimming removed 10 bases from V and 6 bases from J; junction bases left unmatched: 15. Using its own MiXCR run on the 5' RACE reads, TCRdb lists one record per CDR3 protein. Seen here are roughly 300,000 distinct CDR3 sequences, less than 9.5% observed once, and the top ten hold roughly 23%. Study results and caveats: In pre-infection memory, a portion of responding clones appeared, which suggested that cross-reactive memory joined. Researchers report contracting CD4+ clones mostly in CM and EM, with CD8+ clones in EMRA.

This clonotype has more than one count but fewer than ten. Its antigen is unknown. Input material: PBMCs or a T cell subset sorted from them (not recorded which). This receptor was identified in a man aged 18 to 30 who had mild COVID-19 (a few samples of this study predate the infection). Cell type and time point are not known. The chain couples TRBV6-2 or TRBV6-3 to TRBJ2-5; 9 bases line up with TRBD1. DNA for the CDR3: TGTGCCACCGACTTTCGGACAGGGGTGTTGAAGACCCAGTACTTC. This translates into CATDFRTGVLKTQYF.